Listed here are 15 T cell receptor beta chains from one sample, sequenced in a study of blood T cells in healthy people across ages. The second PCR ran about 6 to 11 cycles with a sample-barcoded 5' primer and J-beta primers. TCRdb reprocessed the 5' RACE reads via MiXCR and lists one record per CDR3 protein. The sample carries about 1.5 million distinct CDR3 sequences, roughly 43% recorded once. Specimen: blood. The receptors come from a woman aged 18-35 years in good health.

The rearrangement joins TRBV29-1 to TRBJ2-7; the D gene could be TRBD1 or TRBD2 (6 bases each). Trimming took 6 bases from V and 2 from J, leaving 14 bases between them. CDR1 is SQVTM and CDR2 is ANQGSEA in the germline V gene. The CDR3 covers 13 residues. CDR3 sequence (DNA): TGCAGCGTAGGGGGGTACGGTGCCTACGAGCAGTACTTC. Translating it yields CSVGGYGAYEQYF.

The chain is built from TRBV12-5 and TRBJ2-7; a weak D match, TRBD1 (5 bases). The ends were cut back, 4 bases at V and 2 bases at J, with 15 bases in the middle. Germline V lookup: CDR1 LGHNT, CDR2 FRNRAP. This CDR3 spans 15 amino acids. The CDR3 is CASGSLPGIPYEQYF. CDR3 DNA: TGTGCTAGTGGTTCCCTTCCAGGGATCCCCTACGAGCAGTACTTC. Drawing the rest from reference TRBV12-5 and TRBJ2-7, the complete variable domain is DARVTQTPRHKVTEMGQEVTMRCQPILGHNTVFWYRQTMMQGLELLAYFRNRAPLDDSGMPKDRFSAEMPDATLATLKIQPSEPRDSAVYFCASGSLPGIPYEQYFGPGTRLTVT.

Only one count was recorded for this clonotype. The rearrangement links TRBV29-1 to TRBJ2-7, with 9 bases lining up with TRBD1. The CDR3 covers 13 residues. Per germline, CDR1 SQVTM and CDR2 ANQGSEA. The junction had 5 bases not matched to a gene; V was cut back by 5 bases and J by 3 bases. For the CDR3, the DNA is TGCAGCGTTCAGGGACAGGGTTTCTACGAGCAGTACTTC. This codes for CSVQGQGFYEQYF.

This clonotype was observed a few times. V is TRBV7-9 and J is TRBJ1-1, with TRBD1 matching over 8 bases. CDR1 is SEHNR and CDR2 is FQNEAQ in the germline V gene (reference sequence). The CDR3 has 14 amino acids. The V segment lost 5 bases and the J segment 6 bases; nucleotides outside the gene matches: 8. CDR3 bases: TGTGCCAGCAGCGCCGGGACAGGAGGGGCTGAAGCTTTCTTT. It specifies CASSAGTGGAEAFF. Supplemented by reference TRBV7-9 and TRBJ1-1, the full variable domain reads DTGVSQNPRHKITKRGQNVTFRCDPISEHNRLYWYRQTLGQGPEFLTYFQNEAQLEKSRLLSDRFSAERPKGSFSTLEIQRTEQGDSAMYLCASSAGTGGAEAFFGQGTRLTVV.

The count of this clonotype is one. J is TRBJ1-2 and V is TRBV9; D is ambiguous. Trimming pared 0 bases from V and 6 bases from J, leaving 12 bases between. Germline V CDR1 and CDR2: SGDLS, YYNGEE. This CDR3 has 14 residues. The CDR3 reads CASSVVGGLHGYTF. CDR3 in DNA: TGTGCCAGCAGCGTAGTGGGTGGGCTCCATGGCTACACCTTC.

The J gene is TRBJ1-4, the V gene TRBV20-1; 7 bases match TRBD1. The CDR3 has 13 residues. Germline assignment: CDR1 DFQATT and CDR2 SNEGSKA (reference sequence). V was pared by 6 bases and J by 8 bases, with 9 bases of the junction left unmatched. The CDR3 region has the DNA TGCAGTGCCGCTCGACAGGGTCCCGAAAAACTGTTTTTT. It codes for CSAARQGPEKLFF.

CDR3 amino acids: CSAPPLRGSSYEQYF. CDR3 DNA: TGCAGTGCTCCTCCCCTACGCGGGTCCTCCTACGAGCAGTACTTC. The V and J genes are TRBV20-1 and TRBJ2-7, with D possibly matching TRBD2 (5 bases). Germline loops: CDR1 DFQATT, CDR2 SNEGSKA (reference sequence). Trimming removed 5 bases from V and 0 bases from J, with 17 bases in between. The CDR3 extends over 15 amino acids.

This rearrangement joins TRBV7-9 to TRBJ2-3, with D uncertain. CDR1 and CDR2 (germline): SEHNR, FQNEAQ (reference sequence). The CDR3 has 14 amino acids. V gave up 5 bases and J gave up 0 bases, with 9 bases separating them. CDR3 amino acids: CASSRIKSTDTQYF. The CDR3 DNA is TGTGCCAGCAGCCGTATAAAGAGCACAGATACGCAGTATTTT.

The CDR3 DNA follows: TGTGCCAGCAGTTTGGCGCTAGCGAGCCAAGAGACCCAGTACTTC. This encodes CASSLALASQETQYF. The gene calls are TRBV28 and TRBJ2-7, with a tentative D call TRBD2 (6 bases). With the DNA end fitting TRBJ2-5 better, the J assignment may be wrong. CDR3 length equals 15 residues. Germline-derived CDR1 and CDR2 are MDHEN and SYDVKM.

V usage is TRBV20-1 and J usage is TRBJ2-1, with 11 bases aligning to TRBD2. The CDR3 length is 15 residues. Germline CDR1 and CDR2: DFQATT and SNEGSKA (reference sequence). Losses at the gene ends were 1 base for V and 4 bases for J; bases not matched to a gene: 3. This CDR3 reads CSARVASGGYNEQFF. In nucleotides, the CDR3 is TGCAGTGCTAGAGTTGCTAGCGGGGGGTACAATGAGCAGTTCTTC.

The chain has TRBV12-3 or TRBV12-4 and TRBJ2-7; 10 bases fit TRBD2. CDR3 length equals 15 residues. After removal of 3 bases from V and 1 base from J, the junction contained 3 bases not matched to a gene. The CDR3 here is CASSFSGGPSYEQYF. As DNA, the CDR3 is TGTGCCAGCAGTTTTAGCGGGGGGCCGTCCTACGAGCAGTACTTC.

In this sample, this clonotype turned up a few times. The CDR3 coding sequence is TGCGCCAGCAGCCAAGAGCCCGACAGGGTCGAAGAGACCCAGTACTTC. Translated, it gives CASSQEPDRVEETQYF. The chain employs TRBV4-3 and TRBJ2-5, with TRBD1 matching 7 bases. Germline loops: CDR1 LGHNA, CDR2 YSLEER. CDR3 length equals 16 residues. The J segment lost 3 bases and the V segment lost 0 bases, leaving 7 bases of the junction unmatched.

V is TRBV11-2 and J is TRBJ1-4; 7 bases align to TRBD1. Losses at the gene ends were 9 bases for V and 7 bases for J; bases not matched to a gene: 11. There are 14 residues in the CDR3. Germline V gives CDR1 SGHAT, CDR2 FQNNGV. This chain's CDR3 is CASGKGAMGEKLFF. CDR3 coding DNA: TGTGCCAGTGGGAAGGGGGCCATGGGTGAAAAACTGTTTTTT.

This clonotype was found a few times. J is TRBJ2-7 and V is TRBV4-1; 14 bases fit TRBD2. The CDR3 contains 18 residues. V lost 4 bases, J lost 0 bases, and 8 bases stayed unmatched. Germline V gene sequence: CDR1 MGHRA, CDR2 YSYEKL. DNA for the CDR3: TGCGCCAGCAGCCCCGGGACTAGCGGGGGCCTAAGCTCCTACGAGCAGTACTTC. Translated: CASSPGTSGGLSSYEQYF.

Regarding this clonotype: The junction and the germline gene differ at one end; a read error may be behind it. The chain has TRBV20-1 and TRBJ1-2; unclear D gene. This CDR3 has 12 amino acids. Per germline, CDR1 DFQATT and CDR2 SNEGSKA (reference sequence). CDR3 nucleotide sequence: TGCATTGCTAGGGTGTTAACCTATGGCTACACCTTC. Translating gives CIARVLTYGYTF.